This T cell receptor beta chain was recorded in a study of T-cell reconstitution after alpha-beta-depleted transplantation in children (dated by TCRdb to the mid-2010s). Regarding the study in general: Using TCR repertoire profiling, the study quantitatively followed how T-cell immune reconstitution unfolded in children after TCRalphabeta/CD19-depleted allogeneic hematopoietic cell transplantation. Study-wide conclusions, independent of this receptor: Over subsequent months, a decline in hyperexpanded clone frequencies was noted, and after one year, T-cell counts and TCRbeta diversity were mostly ascribed to newly produced T cells. The apparently early alphabetaT-cell count recovery about two months after transplant was reportedly dependent on only several hundred rapidly expanded clones derived from non-depleted graft cells. In some patients, high TCRbeta diversity at day 60 was attributed to recipient T cells and intrathymic progenitors that had survived conditioning.

This specimen's treatment or condition label, interpreted: allogeneic hematopoietic cell transplantation with graft depleted of TCRalphabeta T cells and CD19 B cells. The children who served as transplant recipients had been given grafts of TCRalphabeta/CD19-depleted allogeneic hematopoietic cells. Of note for this clonotype: Its antigen is still unknown. Base qualities are not at hand, and no much larger clone is one base apart.

To prepare the library, PCR was applied. The sequencing machine was an Illumina HiSeq 2500. Molecular barcoding was employed in the preparation of TCR libraries, with unique molecular identifiers being used to normalize TCRbeta repertoire quantification. TCRdb took the public reads, trimmed them with fastp at Q25, ran MiXCR for clone calling and kept in-frame beta chains. Each CDR3 protein gets just one entry, which takes the most common genes and DNA from the rows behind it. The sample includes around 960,000 distinct CDR3 sequences, with around 30% observed a single time. The biggest ten clones account for roughly 28% of the sample. Trimmed from V: 7 bases; trimmed from J: 3 bases; junction bases lacking a gene match: 14. The germline V gene yields SNHLY for CDR1 and FYNNEI for CDR2. The CDR3 contains 16 residues, cysteine and phenylalanine counted. This entry keeps only the CDR3 DNA: 48 bases, framed from base 1.

The TCR was taken from a boy under two years old who had a stem cell transplant for SCID, so the T cells may come from the graft donor. The rearranged chain carries TRBV2 and TRBJ2-7; TRBD1 fits 8 bases in the junction. Here the sequenced sample was PBMCs, mostly from graft donor cells, taken 360 days after TCRalphabeta/CD19-depleted stem cell transplant. The CDR3 in this case is CASNEGGTGQVYEQYF. DNA sequence: TGTGCCAGCAACGAAGGCGGGACAGGCCAGGTCTACGAGCAGTACTTC.